One T cell receptor beta chain is described in this entry. The repertoire was sequenced with immunoSEQ multiplex PCR; TCRdb's copy has only in-frame clones and lacks some. The sample lists 250,000 to 300,000 clones, 91% occurring once. These data originate in a study of blood T cell repertoires in COVID-19. The V gene end was trimmed by 2 bases and the J gene end by 6 bases; junction bases not matched to a gene: 11. CDR3 length: 15 residues. Germline lookup yields CDR1 SQVTM and CDR2 ANQGSEA. The specimen sequenced was PBMCs or T cells enriched from blood (not recorded which). The receptor comes from a human donor in a cohort exposed to, infected with or recovered from COVID-19 (not recorded which). The donor label of this sample is uncertain. The V call is TRBV29-1, the J call TRBJ2-3; TRBD1 matches at 7 bases. The CDR3 is CSVEPGTVDLDTQYF. The CDR3, as DNA: TGCAGCGTTGAACCAGGGACAGTAGACTTGGATACGCAGTATTTT.